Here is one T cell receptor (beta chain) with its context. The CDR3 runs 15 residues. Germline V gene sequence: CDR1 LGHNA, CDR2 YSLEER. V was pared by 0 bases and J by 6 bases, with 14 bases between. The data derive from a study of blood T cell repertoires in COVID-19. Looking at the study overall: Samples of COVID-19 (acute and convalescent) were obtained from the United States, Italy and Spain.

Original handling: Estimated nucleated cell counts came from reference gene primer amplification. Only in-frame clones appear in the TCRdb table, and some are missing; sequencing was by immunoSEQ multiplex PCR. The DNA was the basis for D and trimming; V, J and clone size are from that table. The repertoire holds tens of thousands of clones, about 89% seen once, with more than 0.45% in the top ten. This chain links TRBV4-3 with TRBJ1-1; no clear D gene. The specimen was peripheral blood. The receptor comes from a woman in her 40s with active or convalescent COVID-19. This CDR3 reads CASSQDRGLVAEAFF. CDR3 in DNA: TGCGCCAGCAGCCAAGATCGTGGCTTGGTTGCTGAAGCTTTCTTT.